Listed below are T cell receptor beta chains from one sample, sequenced in a study of T cell responses to AZD1222 COVID-19 vaccine. Profiling relied on immunoSEQ multiplex PCR, and the TCRdb table lists in-frame clones only, not all of them. The sample has 150,000 to 200,000 clones, more than 90% seen once. Specimen: peripheral blood, collected on day 0 of AZD1222 vaccination. Receptor source: an adult in good health. CDR3s include the opening cysteine and the closing phenylalanine or tryptophan. A D gene is named only where the DNA matches it firmly. Rows give clone size only sometimes, using once, few, many, or a class for an expanded clone.

>-|TRBD2|TRBV15|TRBJ2-3
CATSRPLAGAGGTDTQYF
TGTGCCACCAGCAGACCCCTAGCGGGAGCGGGCGGCACAGATACGCAGTATTTT
>once|TRBD1|TRBV3-1/TRBV3-2|TRBJ2-7
CASSPGTGSPYEQYF
TGTGCCAGCAGTCCCGGGACAGGGTCTCCCTACGAGCAGTACTTC
>-|-|TRBV3-1/TRBV3-2|TRBJ2-6
CASSQGGTSSGANVLTF
TGTGCCAGCAGCCAAGGCGGGACAAGCTCTGGGGCCAACGTCCTGACTTTC
>once|-|TRBV5-4|TRBJ2-3
CASSFPLDTQYF
TGTGCCAGCAGCTTCCCCCTGGATACGCAGTATTTT
>once|-|TRBV7-9|TRBJ2-7
CAAEGYSSYEQYF
TGTGCCGCAGAGGGGTACTCTTCCTACGAGCAGTACTTC
>-|-|TRBV12-5|TRBJ1-1
CASGPMGLDTEAFF
TGTGCTAGTGGTCCGATGGGACTTGACACTGAAGCTTTCTTT
>few|TRBD2|TRBV19|TRBJ2-7
CASSTLAGGPTEQYF
TGTGCCAGTAGTACCTTAGCGGGAGGGCCAACCGAGCAGTACTTC
>-|-|TRBV6-1|TRBJ1-3
CASSEENTIYF
TGTGCCAGCAGTGAAGAAAACACCATATATTTT
>once|TRBD1|TRBV19|TRBJ1-5
CASSARTGLGNQPQHF
TGTGCCAGTAGTGCCCGGACAGGGCTAGGCAATCAGCCCCAGCATTTT
>-|TRBD2|TRBV6-2/TRBV6-3|TRBJ2-2
CASSRPRVAGNTGELFF
TGTGCCAGCAGCCGCCCCCGAGTAGCGGGCAACACCGGGGAGCTGTTTTTT